This T cell receptor beta chain was captured by sequencing in a study of shared clonotypes between healthy human individuals. Study background: The donors, two women and a few men, were aged 18 to 49. Used for every donor were three CD4 naive, three CD4 memory, two CD8 naive and one CD8 memory plate.

Assay: immunoSEQ multiplex PCR; the TCRdb copy retains only in-frame clones and omits some. The sample holds 950,000 to 1,100,000 clones, around four fifths seen once. Trimming pared 5 bases from V and 5 bases from J, leaving 13 bases between. Germline assignment: CDR1 SNHLY and CDR2 FYNNEI. This CDR3 has 14 residues. This sequence originates from a man aged 18 to 29 in good health. The specimen sequenced was memory CD4+ T cells sorted from blood. Subset denoted: CD45RA-negative fraction. The V and J genes are TRBV2 and TRBJ2-1; no clear D gene. In DNA form, the CDR3 reads TGTGCCAGCAGTACCGGGTCCGGTAACAATGAGCAGTTCTTC. This gives the protein CASSTGSGNNEQFF.